This T cell receptor (beta chain) was sequenced for a study of cytomegalovirus exposure and HLA in healthy donors. Trimming pared 1 base from V and 6 bases from J, leaving 6 bases between. Germline loops: CDR1 MNHNS, CDR2 SASEGT. The length of the CDR3 is 13 residues. Of note for this clone: This CDR3 is also generated by other DNA sequences in the sample.

The PCR ran on 60 Vbeta and 13 Jbeta primers. This table comes from immunoSEQ multiplex PCR, and its TCRdb copy is limited to in-frame clones, with some not included. The data contain more than 95,000 clones, 60% to 85% of them seen just once; the ten biggest clones take up roughly 3.6%. Every donor was a healthy person donating bone marrow. The receptor comes from a young man in good health and CMV-seronegative. This chain uses TRBV6-1 with TRBJ2-2; tentatively, D is TRBD2 (6 bases). Material: PBMCs. The DNA of the CDR3 is TGTGCCAGCAGTGAAGGGGGGGCCGGGGAGCTGTTTTTT. Translating gives CASSEGGAGELFF.